This T cell receptor beta chain was obtained from a study of T cell responses to AZD1222 COVID-19 vaccine. The table came from immunoSEQ multiplex PCR; TCRdb's copy has only in-frame clones and leaves some out. The repertoire consists of 110,000 or so clones, with about 89% occurring once and the leading ten covering 7.1%. Second-dose timings of about 4 or about 12 weeks were pooled. CDR1 and CDR2 from the germline V gene are SEHNR and FQNEAQ (reference sequence). Trimming left V 8 bases short and J 4 bases short, with 14 bases between. The CDR3 runs to 13 residues. In regard to this clone: What it binds is unknown.

Study results and limitations: There were repertoire samples only from the period after the peak T cell response. Spike-specific TCR breadth and depth grew following two AZD1222 doses.

The chain recombines TRBV7-9 with TRBJ1-1; tentatively, D is TRBD1 (6 bases). The material sequenced was peripheral blood, taken 28 days after the second AZD1222 dose. The sequence was collected from an adult who received the AZD1222 COVID-19 vaccine. The CDR3 loop reads CASLIQGSTEAFF. The CDR3 DNA follows: TGTGCCAGCCTAATTCAGGGGAGCACTGAAGCTTTCTTT.